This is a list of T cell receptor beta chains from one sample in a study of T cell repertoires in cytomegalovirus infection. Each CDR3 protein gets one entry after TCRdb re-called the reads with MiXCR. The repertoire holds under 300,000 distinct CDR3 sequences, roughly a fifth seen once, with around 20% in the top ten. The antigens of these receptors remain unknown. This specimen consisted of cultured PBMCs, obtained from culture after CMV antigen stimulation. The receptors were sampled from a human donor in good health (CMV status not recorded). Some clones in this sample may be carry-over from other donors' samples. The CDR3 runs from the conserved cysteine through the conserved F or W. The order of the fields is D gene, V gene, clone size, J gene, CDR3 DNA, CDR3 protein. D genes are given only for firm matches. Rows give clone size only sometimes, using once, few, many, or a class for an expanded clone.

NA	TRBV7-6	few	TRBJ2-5	TGTGCCAGCAGCGGAATTGACGGGTCCCAAGAGACCCAGTACTTC	CASSGIDGSQETQYF
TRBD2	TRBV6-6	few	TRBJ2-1	TGTGCCAGCAGTTACTCCGGCCTAGCGGGAGGGAGACGCAATGAGCAGTTCTTC	CASSYSGLAGGRRNEQFF
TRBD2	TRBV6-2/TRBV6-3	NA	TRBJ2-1	TGTGCCAGCAGTTACGGACTAGCGGGACTTAATGAGCAGTTCTTC	CASSYGLAGLNEQFF
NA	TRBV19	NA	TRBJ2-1	TGTGCCAGTAGTCTGAGGAGGGGGGTTGGGAATGAGCAGTTCTTC	CASSLRRGVGNEQFF
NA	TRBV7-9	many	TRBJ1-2	TGTGCCAGCAGCCCTTCGGGGGTCGACGGCTACACCTTC	CASSPSGVDGYTF
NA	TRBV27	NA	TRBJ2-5	TGTGCCAGCAGTTGGGGAGGACAGGCACAAGGAGAGACCCAGTACTTC	CASSWGGQAQGETQYF
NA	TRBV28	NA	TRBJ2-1	TGTGCCAGCAGCCCCGGGGACGGGTGGAGCAATGAGCAGTTCTTC	CASSPGDGWSNEQFF
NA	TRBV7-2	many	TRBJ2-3	TGTGCCAGCAGCTTAGTCTCTCCCCAGTATTTT	CASSLVSPQYF
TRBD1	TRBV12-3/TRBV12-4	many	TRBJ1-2	TGTGCCAGCAGTTTCAGGCAGGGGGCGCCTGGCTACACCTTC	CASSFRQGAPGYTF
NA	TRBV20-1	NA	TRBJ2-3	TGCAGCGCCTTACTGAACCCAACAGATACGCAGTATTTT	CSALLNPTDTQYF
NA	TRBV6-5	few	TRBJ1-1	TGTGCCAGCAAGAGTTCAACTGAAGCTTTCTTT	CASKSSTEAFF
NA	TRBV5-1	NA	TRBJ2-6	TGCGCCAGCAGCTTGGGTTCTCGGGCGACCGGGGCCAACGTCCTGACTTTC	CASSLGSRATGANVLTF
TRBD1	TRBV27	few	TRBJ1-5	TGTGCCAGCAGTTTGAACTCCGGGACAGGGTACCATCAGCCCCAGCATTTT	CASSLNSGTGYHQPQHF
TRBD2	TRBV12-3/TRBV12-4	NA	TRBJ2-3	TGTGCCAGCAGTACTGGACTAGCGGAACACACAGATACGCAGTATTTT	CASSTGLAEHTDTQYF
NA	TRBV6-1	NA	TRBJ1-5	TGTGCCAGCAGTTACGAGGCAGGGAAACAGCCCCAGCATTTT	CASSYEAGKQPQHF
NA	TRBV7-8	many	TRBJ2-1	TGTGCCAGCAGCTTAGGTCAGAACAATGAGCAGTTCTTC	CASSLGQNNEQFF
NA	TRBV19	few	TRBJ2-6	TGTGCCAGTAAGGGAACAGAACTCTCTGGGGCCAACGTCCTGACTTTC	CASKGTELSGANVLTF
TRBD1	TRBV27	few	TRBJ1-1	TGTGCCAGCAGTACAGGGGGTGAAGCTTTCTTT	CASSTGGEAFF
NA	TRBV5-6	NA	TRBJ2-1	TGTGCCAGCAGGACACCGGCTAGCCGAAATGAGCAGTTCTTC	CASRTPASRNEQFF
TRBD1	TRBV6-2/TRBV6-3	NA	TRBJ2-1	TGTGCCAGCGCCGACAGGGGGGATGAGCAGTTCTTC	CASADRGDEQFF
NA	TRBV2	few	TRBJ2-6	TGTGCCAGCAGCCTGGGGGGTGGGGCCAACGTCCTGACTTTC	CASSLGGGANVLTF
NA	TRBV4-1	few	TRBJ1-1	TGCGCCAGCAGCCAAGAGGGAGAGACTGAAGCTTTCTTT	CASSQEGETEAFF
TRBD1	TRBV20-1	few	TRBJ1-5	TGCAGTGCTAGGACCGGGACAGGGTTTCAGCCCCAGCATTTT	CSARTGTGFQPQHF
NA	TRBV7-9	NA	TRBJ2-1	TGTGCCAGCAGCCTCTGGATCTACAATGAGCAGTTCTTC	CASSLWIYNEQFF
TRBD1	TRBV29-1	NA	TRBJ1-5	TGCAGCGCTCGGACAGGGGGTAGCAATCAGCCCCAGCATTTT	CSARTGGSNQPQHF
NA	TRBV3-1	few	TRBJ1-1	TGTGCCAGCAGCCAAGAAGTCGCACACACCCACACTGAAGCTTTCTTT	CASSQEVAHTHTEAFF
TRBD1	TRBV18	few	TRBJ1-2	TGTGCCAGCTCCCTAGGACAGGGAAAAGGCTACACCTTC	CASSLGQGKGYTF
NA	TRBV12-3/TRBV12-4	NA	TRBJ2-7	TGTGCCAGCAGTTTAGGCAGGGTCTACGAGCAGTACTTC	CASSLGRVYEQYF
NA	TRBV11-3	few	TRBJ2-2	TGTGCCAGCACTATACTAGCGAACACCGGGGAGCTGTTTTTT	CASTILANTGELFF
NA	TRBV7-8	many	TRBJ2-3	TGTGCCAGCAGCAACGGAGTTCCGTATTTT	CASSNGVPYF
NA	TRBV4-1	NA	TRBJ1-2	TGCGCCAGCAGCCAAGTAAGGGTTGAGAGCTATGGCTACACCTTC	CASSQVRVESYGYTF
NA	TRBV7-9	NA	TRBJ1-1	TGTGCCAGCACCCCCGGGACTTCGGAAGCTTTCTTT	CASTPGTSEAFF
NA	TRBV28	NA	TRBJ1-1	TGTGCCAGCAGTTTCGGCCGGGTGGAAGCTTTCTTT	CASSFGRVEAFF
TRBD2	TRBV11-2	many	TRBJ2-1	TGTGCCAGCAGTTTAGGGGGACTAGCGGTGAACAATGAGCAGTTCTTC	CASSLGGLAVNNEQFF
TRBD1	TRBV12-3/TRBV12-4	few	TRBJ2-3	TGTGCCAGCAGTTTAGGGGACAGGGGAAGAGGGACGCAGTATTTT	CASSLGDRGRGTQYF
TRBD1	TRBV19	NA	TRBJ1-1	TGTGCCAGTAAACCTACAGGGGTGACTGAAGCTTTCTTT	CASKPTGVTEAFF
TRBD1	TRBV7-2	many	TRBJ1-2	TGTGCCAGCAGCCTGGGACAGGGGAGTGGCTACACCTTC	CASSLGQGSGYTF
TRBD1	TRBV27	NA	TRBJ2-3	TGTGCCAGCACCGGGACAGGGGGCGGGGGCCCAGATACGCAGTATTTT	CASTGTGGGGPDTQYF
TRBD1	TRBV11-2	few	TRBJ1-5	TGTGCCAGCAGCCAAGAACAGGGGCCGAATCAGCCCCAGCATTTT	CASSQEQGPNQPQHF
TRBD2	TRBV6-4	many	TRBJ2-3	TGTGCCAGCCGACTAGCGGGAGGAGATACGCAGTATTTT	CASRLAGGDTQYF